The 2 T cell receptor beta chains given below trace back to one sample, sequenced in a study of human T cells and chemical hapten exposure. TCRdb reprocessed the RACE reads with MiXCR, giving one entry per CDR3 protein. The sample carries roughly 100,000 distinct CDR3 sequences, around 12% recorded once. Time point of the sample: pre-sensitization, week 0. Treatment: therapeutic diphenylcyclopropenone sensitization with weekly scalp DPC. Sequenced here: whole blood, sampled in connection with sensitization to the hapten diphenylcyclopropenone (DPC). The origin of the receptors is a woman aged 45-65 years with alopecia areata. Some clones in this sample may be carry-over from other donors' samples.

This clonotype came up a few times. V and J are TRBV4-2 and TRBJ2-7; 8 bases are shared with TRBD1. CDR1 and CDR2 from the germline V gene are LGHNA and YNFKEQ. This CDR3 region has 16 residues. Trimming removed 0 bases from V and 2 bases from J; junction bases left unmatched: 6. The CDR3 protein is CASSQEFQGATYEQYF. The CDR3 DNA reads TGTGCCAGCAGCCAAGAATTCCAGGGGGCGACCTACGAGCAGTACTTC.

This clonotype was picked up a small number of times. The gene calls are TRBV20-1 and TRBJ2-7; the D call may be TRBD1 or TRBD2 (5 bases each). Germline values: CDR1 DFQATT, CDR2 SNEGSKA (reference sequence). V was pared by 3 bases and J by 5 bases, with 5 bases between. The CDR3 totals 10 residues. The CDR3 region has the DNA TGCAGTGCTAGGGGGGACGAGCAGTACTTC. Translating gives CSARGDEQYF.